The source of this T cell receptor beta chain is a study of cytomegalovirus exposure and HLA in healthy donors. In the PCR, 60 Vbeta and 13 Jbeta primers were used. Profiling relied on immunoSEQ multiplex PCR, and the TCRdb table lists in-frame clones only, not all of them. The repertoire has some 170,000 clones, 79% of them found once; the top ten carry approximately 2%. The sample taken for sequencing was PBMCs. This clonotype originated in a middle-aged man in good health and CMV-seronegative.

CDR3 region: CSVAGTGANVLTF. In nucleotides, the CDR3 is TGCAGCGTTGCGGGAACTGGGGCCAACGTCCTGACTTTC. The chain joins TRBV29-1 to TRBJ2-6; maybe TRBD2 (5 bases). V was pared by 4 bases and J by 2 bases, with 6 bases between. Per the germline V gene, CDR1 is SQVTM and CDR2 is ANQGSEA. The CDR3 contains 13 residues.